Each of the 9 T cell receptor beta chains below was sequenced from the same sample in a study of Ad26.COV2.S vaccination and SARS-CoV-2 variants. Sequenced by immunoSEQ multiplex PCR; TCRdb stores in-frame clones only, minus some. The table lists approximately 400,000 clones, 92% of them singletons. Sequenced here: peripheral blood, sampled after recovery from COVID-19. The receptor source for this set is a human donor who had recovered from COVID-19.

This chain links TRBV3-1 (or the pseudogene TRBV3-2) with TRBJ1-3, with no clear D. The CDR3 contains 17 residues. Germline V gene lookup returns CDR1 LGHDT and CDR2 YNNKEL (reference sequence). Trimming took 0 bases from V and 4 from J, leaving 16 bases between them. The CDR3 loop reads CASSQDIASPFGNTIYF. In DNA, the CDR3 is TGTGCCAGCAGCCAAGATATCGCAAGCCCTTTCGGAAACACCATATATTTT.

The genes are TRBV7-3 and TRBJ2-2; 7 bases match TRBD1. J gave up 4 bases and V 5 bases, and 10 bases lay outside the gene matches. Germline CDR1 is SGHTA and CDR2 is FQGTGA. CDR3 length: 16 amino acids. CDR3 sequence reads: CASSPQTGLSTGELFF. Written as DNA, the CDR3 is TGTGCCAGCAGCCCCCAGACAGGGCTCAGCACCGGGGAGCTGTTTTTT.

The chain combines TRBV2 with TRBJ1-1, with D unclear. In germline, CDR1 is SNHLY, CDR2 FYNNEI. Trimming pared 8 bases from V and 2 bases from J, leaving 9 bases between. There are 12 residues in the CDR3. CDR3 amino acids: CASEDTNTEAFF. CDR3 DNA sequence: TGTGCCAGCGAAGACACAAACACTGAAGCTTTCTTT.

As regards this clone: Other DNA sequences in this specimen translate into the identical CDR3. CDR3 DNA sequence: TGTGCCAGCAGTCCCGGCTATGGCTACACCTTC. Its protein is CASSPGYGYTF. This rearrangement joins TRBV6-5 to TRBJ1-2; D remains ambiguous. Between the trimmed V and J ends, which lost 5 bases and 4 bases, there was a span of 5 bases. Germline lookup yields CDR1 MNHEY and CDR2 SVGAGI. There are 11 residues in the CDR3.

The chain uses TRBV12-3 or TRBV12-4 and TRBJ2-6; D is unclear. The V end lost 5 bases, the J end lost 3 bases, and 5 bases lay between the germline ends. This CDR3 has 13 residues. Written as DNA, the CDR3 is TGTGCCAGCAGTCGTGATGGGGCCAACGTCCTGACTTTC. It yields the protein CASSRDGANVLTF.

The chain's CDR3 is CASSTGYYGYTF. CDR3 DNA: TGTGCCAGCAGTACGGGGTACTATGGCTACACCTTC. The chain couples TRBV12-3 or TRBV12-4 to TRBJ1-2; D gene ambiguous. The CDR3 loop spans 12 amino acids. Trimming took off 5 bases at V and 3 bases at J, with 7 bases between the two ends.

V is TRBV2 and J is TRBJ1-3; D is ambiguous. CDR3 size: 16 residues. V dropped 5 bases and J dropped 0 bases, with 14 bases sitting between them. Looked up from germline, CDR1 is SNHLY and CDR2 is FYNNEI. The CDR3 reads CASSLKGLGSGNTIYF. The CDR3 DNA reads TGTGCCAGCAGTCTCAAGGGCCTAGGCTCTGGAAACACCATATATTTT.

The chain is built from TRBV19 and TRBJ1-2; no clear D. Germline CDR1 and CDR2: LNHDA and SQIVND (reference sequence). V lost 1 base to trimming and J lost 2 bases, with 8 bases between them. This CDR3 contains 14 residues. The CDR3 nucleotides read TGTGCCAGTAGTATAGCTCCAGAGAACTATGGCTACACCTTC. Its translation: CASSIAPENYGYTF. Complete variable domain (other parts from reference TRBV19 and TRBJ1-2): DGGITQSPKYLFRKEGQNVTLSCEQNLNHDAMYWYRQDPGQGLRLIYYSQIVNDFQKGDIAEGYSVSREKKESFPLTVTSAQKNPTAFYLCASSIAPENYGYTFGSGTRLTVV.

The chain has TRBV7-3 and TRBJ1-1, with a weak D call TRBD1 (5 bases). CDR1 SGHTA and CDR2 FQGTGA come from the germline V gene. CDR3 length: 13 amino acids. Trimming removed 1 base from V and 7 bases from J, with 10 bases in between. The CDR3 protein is CASSLNQGSEAFF. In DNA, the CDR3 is TGTGCCAGCAGCTTAAATCAGGGCAGTGAAGCTTTCTTT.